This TCR beta chain originates from a study of cytomegalovirus exposure and HLA in healthy donors. The CDR3 is 19 amino acids. The V gene end was trimmed by 4 bases and the J gene end by 1 base; junction bases not matched to a gene: 13. Germline V gene lookup returns CDR1 MNHNS and CDR2 SASEGT. General study points: Researchers reported in a later analysis that a missense DCLRE1C variant was tied to TCR beta V- and J-gene trimming. When presence/absence was analysed, sequencing depth was taken to be roughly uniform across donors.

In this sample, this clone turned up once. Its antigen is unidentified. The PCR employed 60 Vbeta primers together with 13 Jbeta primers. Profiled with immunoSEQ multiplex PCR; TCRdb holds only in-frame clones, not every one. The profile shows tens of thousands of clones, about 80% of them singletons. The sequencing input was PBMCs. This receptor was taken from a young woman in good health and CMV-seropositive. V is TRBV6-1 and J is TRBJ1-2; 12 bases agree with TRBD1. Here the CDR3 DNA reads TGTGCCAGCAGTGGCATTGACCGGGACAGGGGGCTTAATAACTATGGCTACACCTTC. This codes for CASSGIDRDRGLNNYGYTF.